Given below is one T cell receptor beta chain in context. The table came from immunoSEQ multiplex PCR; TCRdb's copy has only in-frame clones and leaves some out. The top ten hold roughly 30% of the sample, which has about 53,000 clones, approximately 88% seen once. These data originate in a study of T cell responses to AZD1222 COVID-19 vaccine. The V gene's germline CDR1 is SGHRS and CDR2 YFSETQ. V was shortened by 5 bases and J by 3 bases, with 11 bases between the two germline ends. This CDR3 region has 14 residues. The chain is built from TRBV5-1 and TRBJ2-2; D is unclear. The TCR sequence derives from an adult in good health. This specimen consisted of peripheral blood, obtained on day 0 of AZD1222 vaccination. Here the CDR3 DNA reads TGCGCCAGCAGGTTGATCCGGGACACCGGGGAGCTGTTTTTT. Its translation is CASRLIRDTGELFF.